The clone carrying this T cell receptor (beta chain) was counted a few times. The antigen remains undetermined. Regions amplified from RNA transcripts were the TCR beta CDR3 regions. A set of HTBI primers served as the primers for a first-round RT-PCR of the TCR CDR3. Using its own MiXCR run on the multiplex PCR reads, TCRdb lists one record per CDR3 protein. The data contain 340,000 or so distinct CDR3 sequences, approximately 17% of them singletons. Deletions cut 0 bases from V and 1 base from J, with 11 bases between. The germline gives CDR1 SGHRS, CDR2 YFSETQ. CDR3 length equals 16 residues. These data are taken from a study of T cells in Graves' hyperthyroidism and ophthalmopathy. Study-wide results and limits: The blood repertoire included most of the expanded thyroid clonotypes above 0.001.

This sequence joins TRBV5-1 and TRBJ2-1, with D uncertain. This sequence originates from a man under 40 with Graves' hyperthyroidism. The sequencing sample was made of blood. The CDR3: CASSLAAAGSYNEQFF. In DNA form, the CDR3 reads TGCGCCAGCAGCTTGGCCGCTGCTGGGTCCTACAATGAGCAGTTCTTC.